The 28 T cell receptor beta chains in this list originate from one sample, sequenced in a study of control samples from healthy donors and cancer patients. Some clones are missing from TCRdb's copy, which holds only in-frame ones; the method was immunoSEQ multiplex PCR. The table records about 250,000 clones, almost 85% of them present only once. The sample taken for sequencing was PBMCs. The receptor source for this set is a woman aged 55-70 years with lung cancer.

This clone has a handful of counts. The rearrangement uses TRBV27 and TRBJ1-4, with D possibly being TRBD1 (5 bases). Germline V gene data show CDR1 as MNHEY and CDR2 as SMNVEV (reference sequence). The CDR3 is 14 amino acids. The ends were cut back, 8 bases at V and 5 bases at J, with 15 bases in the middle. CDR3 DNA sequence: TGTGCCAGCCGGTTCGGGGCAGCGAATGAAAAACTGTTTTTT. This encodes CASRFGAANEKLFF.

The J gene is TRBJ2-1, the V gene TRBV7-9, with 8 bases that match TRBD2. The CDR3 length is 16 residues. The V gene end was trimmed by 5 bases and the J gene end by 7 bases; junction bases not matched to a gene: 13. Germline CDR1 reads SEHNR; CDR2 reads FQNEAQ (reference sequence). In DNA, the CDR3 is TGTGCCAGCAGCCTTCGGTCCAGCGGGAGACTGAATGAGCAGTTCTTC. It codes for CASSLRSSGRLNEQFF.

Here the CDR3 reads CASSSTSYEQYF. The CDR3 DNA reads as TGTGCCAGCAGCTCGACTTCCTACGAGCAGTACTTC. The chain employs TRBV7-9 and TRBJ2-7; D remains unclear. Germline CDR1 reads SEHNR; CDR2 reads FQNEAQ (reference sequence). V was cut by 4 bases and J by 1 base, with 5 bases left in between. The CDR3 consists of 12 residues.

CDR3 nucleotides: TGTGCCAGCAGCCCAGGGGGCTCTGGGGCCAACGTCCTGACTTTC. Translating gives CASSPGGSGANVLTF. The V and J genes are TRBV28 and TRBJ2-6; 7 bases are a match to TRBD1. The CDR3 extends over 15 amino acids. Germline V lookup: CDR1 MDHEN, CDR2 SYDVKM. Unmatched junction bases numbered 2, after V lost 6 bases and J lost 0 bases.

The V and J genes are TRBV18 and TRBJ1-1; possible D gene TRBD1, 5 bases. Trimming cost V 4 bases and J 5 bases, with 20 bases left between them. In germline, CDR1 is KGHSH, CDR2 LQKENI. This CDR3 has 16 residues. CDR3 amino acids: CASSLQMSGVGTEAFF. The CDR3 DNA is TGTGCCAGCTCACTCCAAATGTCGGGGGTGGGAACTGAAGCTTTCTTT. Together with reference TRBV18 and TRBJ1-1, the CDR3 gives the full variable domain: NAGVMQNPRHLVRRRGQEARLRCSPMKGHSHVYWYRQLPEEGLKFMVYLQKENIIDESGMPKERFSAEFPKEGPSILRIQQVVRGDSAAYFCASSLQMSGVGTEAFFGQGTRLTVV.

The J gene is TRBJ1-2, the V gene TRBV20-1; D is possibly TRBD1 (6 bases). CDR3 length: 12 amino acids. The V gene lost 3 bases and the J gene lost 6 bases, with 11 bases spanning the gap. The germline V gene has CDR1 DFQATT and CDR2 SNEGSKA (reference sequence). The CDR3 DNA is TGCAGTGCTAGTGAGGGGGTTAATGGCTACACCTTC. Encoded protein: CSASEGVNGYTF.

V gene TRBV11-2 combines with J gene TRBJ2-3, with unresolved D. The CDR3 consists of 16 residues. Between the trimmed V and J ends, which lost 0 bases and 1 base, there was a span of 11 bases. Germline V gives CDR1 SGHAT, CDR2 FQNNGV. The CDR3 DNA reads TGTGCCAGCAGCTTAGAGCCGGGTTCTGGCACAGATACGCAGTATTTT. It specifies CASSLEPGSGTDTQYF.

The V gene is TRBV4-1, the J gene TRBJ2-1, with D tentatively TRBD2 (5 bases). This CDR3 is 14 amino acids long. CDR1 MGHRA and CDR2 YSYEKL come from the germline V gene. With 0 bases removed from V and 6 bases from J, the gap between germline ends came to 9 bases. The CDR3 sequence is CASSQEGGSNEQFF. The CDR3 nucleotides are TGCGCCAGCAGCCAAGAAGGAGGTTCCAATGAGCAGTTCTTC.

This clone has just one count. The CDR3 DNA is TGCGCCAGCAGTACGGGACTCCTCTCCCATCAGCCCCAGCATTTT. It codes for CASSTGLLSHQPQHF. This chain joins TRBV10-1 and TRBJ1-5; perhaps TRBD1 as D (5 bases). V was cut by 5 bases and J by 5 bases, with 16 bases left in between. CDR1 is WNHNN and CDR2 is SYGVQD in the germline V gene (reference sequence). This CDR3 is built from 15 residues.

The J gene is TRBJ2-1, the V gene TRBV9; D gene ambiguous. The germline V and J ends were trimmed by 0 bases and 5 bases, with 15 bases remaining between them. Germline V gives CDR1 SGDLS, CDR2 YYNGEE. The CDR3 contains 16 residues. CDR3 region: CASSVGLGPGDNEQFF. CDR3 in DNA: TGTGCCAGCAGCGTAGGGCTCGGGCCTGGGGACAATGAGCAGTTCTTC.

The CDR3 sequence: CASSQATGGIYGYTF. CDR3 sequence (DNA): TGTGCCAGCAGCCAAGCTACAGGAGGGATCTATGGCTACACCTTC. V is TRBV14 and J is TRBJ1-2, with a tentative D call TRBD1 (5 bases). The CDR3 totals 15 residues. Trimming left V 1 base short and J 4 bases short, with 13 bases between. Germline CDR1 reads SGHDN; CDR2 reads FVKESK. The entire variable domain, with the rest obtained from reference TRBV14 and TRBJ1-2, is as follows: EAGVTQFPSHSVIEKGQTVTLRCDPISGHDNLYWYRRVMGKEIKFLLHFVKESKQDESGMPNNRFLAERTGGTYSTLKVQPAELEDSGVYFCASSQATGGIYGYTFGSGTRLTVV.

The table lists this clone with a few counts. V and J are TRBV6-5 and TRBJ1-5, with D perhaps matching TRBD1 (5 bases). Germline CDR1 and CDR2: MNHEY and SVGAGI. Trimming shortened V by 8 bases and J by 4 bases, and 12 bases separated the two germline ends. There are 13 residues in the CDR3. The CDR3 DNA sequence: TGTGCCAGCTTGGGGCAGATAAATCAGCCCCAGCATTTT. Its protein is CASLGQINQPQHF.

Only a few counts were recorded for this clone. The rearrangement joins TRBV3-1 (or the pseudogene TRBV3-2) to TRBJ1-5, with D perhaps matching TRBD1 (6 bases). The CDR3 contains 14 residues. Per germline, CDR1 LGHDT and CDR2 YNNKEL (reference sequence). V lost 3 bases and J 7 bases, leaving 13 bases between the germline ends. The CDR3, as DNA: TGTGCCAGCAGCCAGGGGGGGGCGGAGCAGCCCCAGCATTTT. It translates to CASSQGGAEQPQHF.

This clone was picked up a small number of times. The rearrangement links TRBV7-8 to TRBJ1-6, with D uncertain. The V gene lost 5 bases and the J gene lost 8 bases, with 10 bases spanning the gap. CDR1 and CDR2 (germline): SGHVS, FQNEAQ. CDR3 length: 13 amino acids. CDR3 protein: CASSVRDYSPLHF. For the CDR3, the DNA is TGTGCCAGCAGCGTCCGGGATTATTCACCCCTCCACTTT.

The J gene is TRBJ2-7, the V gene TRBV30, with 13 bases aligning to TRBD2. Germline V gene lookup returns CDR1 GTSNPN and CDR2 SVGIG (reference sequence). CDR3 length equals 16 residues. Losses at the gene ends were 2 bases for V and 3 bases for J; bases not matched to a gene: 7. The CDR3, as DNA: TGTGCCTGGAGTCAGGGGACTAGCGGGATGTTCTACGAGCAGTACTTC. This translates into CAWSQGTSGMFYEQYF.

The sample holds one count of this clone. The rearrangement links TRBV7-9 to TRBJ2-1; D ambiguous. This CDR3 has 12 residues. V shed 3 bases and J shed 4 bases, with 4 bases lying between them. From germline, CDR1 is SEHNR and CDR2 FQNEAQ (reference sequence). In DNA, the CDR3 is TGTGCCAGCAGCTTGGATTACAATGAGCAGTTCTTC. It codes for CASSLDYNEQFF.

The V gene is TRBV5-1, the J gene TRBJ1-2; 8 nucleotides align to TRBD1. Germline CDR1 and CDR2: SGHRS and YFSETQ. The CDR3 is 14 residues long. V was pared by 3 bases and J by 8 bases, with 9 bases of the junction left unmatched. The CDR3 spells CASSWTLDRDGYTF. CDR3 DNA: TGCGCCAGCAGCTGGACGTTGGACAGGGACGGCTACACCTTC. Looking up the rest from reference TRBV5-1 and TRBJ1-2 gives the full variable domain: KAGVTQTPRYLIKTRGQQVTLSCSPISGHRSVSWYQQTPGQGLQFLFEYFSETQRNKGNFPGRFSGRQFSNSRSEMNVSTLELGDSALYLCASSWTLDRDGYTFGSGTRLTVV.

The genes are TRBV11-1 and TRBJ2-1; TRBD1 or TRBD2 may be the D gene (5 bases each). The CDR3 contains 14 residues. CDR1 is SGHAT, CDR2 FQDESV, per germline (reference sequence). Trimming removed 4 bases from V and 8 bases from J, with 15 bases in between. CDR3 residues: CASSSRDQSDEQFF. CDR3 in DNA: TGTGCCAGCAGCTCTAGGGACCAGAGCGATGAGCAGTTCTTC.

V usage is TRBV10-3 and J usage is TRBJ1-1, with D tentatively TRBD1 (6 bases). Trimming took 3 bases from V and 8 from J, leaving 13 bases between them. This CDR3 has 13 amino acids. The germline V gene has CDR1 ENHRY and CDR2 SYGVKD. The CDR3 DNA reads as TGTGCCATCAGTGATCACGGACAGCCCGAAGCTTTCTTT. Its translation: CAISDHGQPEAFF.

The chain couples TRBV5-4 to TRBJ1-6; D is undetermined. The CDR3 loop spans 15 amino acids. V gave up 4 bases and J gave up 6 bases, with 14 bases separating them. The germline gives CDR1 SGHNT, CDR2 YYREEE (reference sequence). The CDR3 is CASSLLPMGNSPLHF. The CDR3 coding sequence is TGTGCCAGCAGCCTCCTCCCGATGGGTAATTCACCCCTCCACTTT.

The CDR3 DNA is TGTGCCAGCAGTCCAGGGAGAACGGGCTACACCTTC. This gives the protein CASSPGRTGYTF. The chain has TRBV2 and TRBJ1-2, with D possibly matching TRBD1 (5 bases). CDR3 length equals 12 residues. V was shortened by 5 bases and J by 8 bases, with 12 bases between the two germline ends. CDR1 and CDR2 (germline): SNHLY, FYNNEI.

This chain connects TRBV2 to TRBJ2-7, with D uncertain. The CDR3 extends over 15 amino acids. The germline gives CDR1 SNHLY, CDR2 FYNNEI. Trimming shortened V by 2 bases and J by 0 bases, and 11 bases separated the two germline ends. The CDR3 loop reads CASSENGASSYEQYF. In DNA, the CDR3 is TGTGCCAGCAGTGAAAACGGTGCCAGCTCCTACGAGCAGTACTTC.

The chain employs TRBV4-1 and TRBJ1-3; D is unresolved. The CDR3 is made up of 18 amino acids. The V and J ends lost 1 base and 0 bases respectively, with 16 bases between them. Germline CDR1 and CDR2: MGHRA and YSYEKL. The CDR3 DNA is TGCGCCAGCAGCCAAGTTGGTCGGACCAGACTCTCTGGAAACACCATATATTTT. Translation gives CASSQVGRTRLSGNTIYF.

V and J are TRBV3-1 (or the pseudogene TRBV3-2) and TRBJ1-1; D call uncertain. V gave up 1 base and J gave up 7 bases, with 10 bases separating them. Germline V lookup: CDR1 LGHDT, CDR2 YNNKEL (reference sequence). CDR3 size: 13 residues. CDR3 DNA sequence: TGTGCCAGCAGCCAAGCCGGACGGGGTGAAGCTTTCTTT. Translation: CASSQAGRGEAFF.

This clone was observed many times. At one boundary the junction diverges from the germline segment, which might be a read error. V gene TRBV7-9 combines with J gene TRBJ1-5; D not certain. CDR3 length: 13 residues. The germline gives CDR1 SEHNR, CDR2 FQNEAQ (reference sequence). The CDR3 DNA sequence: TGTGCCAGCAGCTTTCCCGACGGGATCAATCAGAATTTT. Residues: CASSFPDGINQNF. The variable domain in full, completed from reference TRBV7-9 and TRBJ1-5, reads DTGVSQNPRHKITKRGQNVTFRCDPISEHNRLYWYRQTLGQGPEFLTYFQNEAQLEKSRLLSDRFSAERPKGSFSTLEIQRTEQGDSAMYLCASSFPDGINQNFGDGTRLSIL.

The genes are TRBV5-1 and TRBJ2-5; 11 bases match TRBD1. Germline V gene lookup returns CDR1 SGHRS and CDR2 YFSETQ. V lost 3 bases and J lost 4; bases outside the gene matches: 2. CDR3 size: 14 residues. CDR3 DNA: TGCGCCAGCAGCTCGGGACAGGGGGGAGAGACCCAGTACTTC. Translated, it gives CASSSGQGGETQYF.

This clone was found a few times. This chain uses TRBV3-1 (or the pseudogene TRBV3-2) with TRBJ1-6, with D hard to call. Between the trimmed V and J ends, which lost 0 bases and 13 bases, there was a span of 7 bases. The germline V gene has CDR1 LGHDT and CDR2 YNNKEL (reference sequence). This CDR3 contains 12 residues. The CDR3 DNA reads TGTGCCAGCAGCCAAGATTCCCGGCCCCTCCACTTT. It specifies CASSQDSRPLHF.

The chain is built from TRBV12-3 or TRBV12-4 and TRBJ1-5, with a weak D call TRBD1 (6 bases). The CDR3 has 13 residues. The V end lost 3 bases, the J end lost 4 bases, and 7 bases lay between the germline ends. The CDR3 region has the DNA TGTGCCAGCAGTTTTGGGACAAATCAGCCCCAGCATTTT. This sequence encodes CASSFGTNQPQHF.